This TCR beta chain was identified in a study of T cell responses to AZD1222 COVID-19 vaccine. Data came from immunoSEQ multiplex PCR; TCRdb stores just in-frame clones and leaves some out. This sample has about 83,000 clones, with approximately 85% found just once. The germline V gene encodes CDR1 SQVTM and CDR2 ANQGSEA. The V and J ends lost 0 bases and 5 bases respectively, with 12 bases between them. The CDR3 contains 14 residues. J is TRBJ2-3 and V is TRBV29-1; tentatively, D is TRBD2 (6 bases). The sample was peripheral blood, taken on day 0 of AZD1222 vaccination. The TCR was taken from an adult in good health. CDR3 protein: CSVEEGSGGDTQYF. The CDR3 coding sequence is TGCAGCGTTGAAGAGGGGTCCGGGGGAGATACGCAGTATTTT.